One and the same sample provided the 27 T cell receptor beta chains below, sequenced in a study of cytomegalovirus exposure and HLA in healthy donors. With 60 Vbeta and 13 Jbeta primers, the PCR was carried out. Libraries were prepared by immunoSEQ multiplex PCR; TCRdb keeps only in-frame clonotypes and omits some of them. This table holds 150,000 or so clones, just under 80% found once. Sequenced sample: PBMCs. These receptors were taken from a man younger than 45 in good health and CMV-seronegative.

CDR3 sequence: CASRTGRGSYEQYF. CDR3 in DNA: TGTGCCAGCAGGACCGGCAGGGGCTCCTACGAGCAGTACTTC. The rearrangement uses TRBV27 and TRBJ2-7; D is possibly TRBD1 (6 bases). V lost 6 bases to trimming and J lost 0 bases, with 12 bases between them. The CDR3 covers 14 residues. Germline V lookup: CDR1 MNHEY, CDR2 SMNVEV (reference sequence).

The chain couples TRBV5-4 to TRBJ2-1, with 12 bases lining up with TRBD2. Germline CDR1 is SGHNT and CDR2 is YYREEE (reference sequence). The CDR3 consists of 15 residues. V was clipped by 2 bases and J by 6 bases; unmatched bases: 3. CDR3: CASSFLAGGPNEQFF. The CDR3 DNA sequence: TGTGCCAGCAGCTTTCTAGCGGGAGGGCCCAATGAGCAGTTCTTC.

This chain uses TRBV27 with TRBJ1-2; 8 positions agree with TRBD1. The J segment lost 6 bases and the V segment lost 0 bases, leaving 3 bases of the junction unmatched. The CDR3 is made up of 14 amino acids. Germline V lookup: CDR1 MNHEY, CDR2 SMNVEV (reference sequence). The CDR3 protein is CASSLSGQGNGYTF. CDR3 nucleotides: TGTGCCAGCAGTTTATCCGGACAGGGTAATGGCTACACCTTC.

This rearrangement joins TRBV9 to TRBJ1-3, with unresolved D. The V end was cut by 0 bases, the J end by 1 base, with 8 bases between. The CDR3 is 15 amino acids. Germline values: CDR1 SGDLS, CDR2 YYNGEE. The CDR3 DNA sequence: TGTGCCAGCAGCGTAGGGTTTACTTCTGGAAACACCATATATTTT. Its translation: CASSVGFTSGNTIYF. The entire variable domain, with the rest obtained from reference TRBV9 and TRBJ1-3, is as follows: DSGVTQTPKHLITATGQRVTLRCSPRSGDLSVYWYQQSLDQGLQFLIQYYNGEERAKGNILERFSAQQFPDLHSELNLSSLELGDSALYFCASSVGFTSGNTIYFGEGSWLTVV.

V is TRBV15 and J is TRBJ1-5; 11 positions agree with TRBD1. V was pared by 1 base and J by 6 bases, with 5 bases of the junction left unmatched. The germline CDR1 and CDR2 sequences are LNHNV and YYDKDF (reference sequence). The CDR3 length is 16 residues. Here the CDR3 reads CATSRGRTGGFQPQHF. For the CDR3, the DNA is TGTGCCACCAGCAGAGGTCGGACAGGGGGCTTTCAGCCCCAGCATTTT.

This clone appeared once. The rearrangement links TRBV4-3 to TRBJ2-7; perhaps TRBD1 as D (6 bases). The germline V and J ends were trimmed by 1 base and 0 bases, with 10 bases remaining between them. The CDR3 is 15 amino acids. Germline V gene data show CDR1 as LGHNA and CDR2 as YSLEER. The CDR3 DNA reads TGCGCCAGCAGCCAAGGGGCAGGGGTCTCCTACGAGCAGTACTTC. It codes for CASSQGAGVSYEQYF.

The chain has TRBV30 and TRBJ2-7; D possibly corresponds to TRBD1 (6 bases). This CDR3 has 13 amino acids. CDR1 is GTSNPN and CDR2 is SVGIG in the germline V gene (reference sequence). V dropped 7 bases and J dropped 0 bases, with 13 bases sitting between them. Here the CDR3 DNA reads TGTGCCTTCGACAGGAGCTACTCCTACGAGCAGTACTTC. It is translated as CAFDRSYSYEQYF.

The rearrangement links TRBV28 to TRBJ1-2; TRBD1 matches 7 bases. This CDR3 region has 14 residues. CDR1 is MDHEN, CDR2 SYDVKM, per germline. The trim removed 3 bases at V and 8 bases at J, leaving 9 bases unmatched. The CDR3 DNA sequence: TGTGCCAGCAGTTTTGGGGGGACAGTAGGAGGCTACACCTTC. It is translated as CASSFGGTVGGYTF.

The genes are TRBV28 and TRBJ2-7, with D possibly being TRBD2 (5 bases). The CDR3 covers 14 residues. The germline gives CDR1 MDHEN, CDR2 SYDVKM. Deletions cut 6 bases from V and 9 bases from J, with 21 bases between. CDR3 nucleotide sequence: TGTGCCAGCAGCACCTTTTCGGCCCTCGGAGGGCAGTACTTC. Its protein is CASSTFSALGGQYF.

This clone turned up a few times. The chain links TRBV19 to TRBJ2-5; 11 nucleotides match TRBD1. V shed 6 bases and J 9 bases; nucleotides not matched to a gene: 6. The CDR3 has 13 residues. Germline loops: CDR1 LNHDA, CDR2 SQIVND (reference sequence). CDR3 DNA: TGTGCCAGTAGGGACAGGGGGCATGGGGCCCAGTACTTC. Translated, it gives CASRDRGHGAQYF. Looking up the rest from reference TRBV19 and TRBJ2-5 gives the full variable domain: DGGITQSPKYLFRKEGQNVTLSCEQNLNHDAMYWYRQDPGQGLRLIYYSQIVNDFQKGDIAEGYSVSREKKESFPLTVTSAQKNPTAFYLCASRDRGHGAQYFGPGTRLLVL.

This clone was detected a few times. This sequence joins TRBV5-1 and TRBJ1-1; TRBD1 might be the D (5 bases). The CDR3 totals 14 residues. Trimming left V 1 base short and J 6 bases short, with 13 bases between. CDR1 and CDR2 (germline): SGHRS, YFSETQ. CDR3 residues: CASSLTGEGAEAFF. As DNA, the CDR3 is TGCGCCAGCAGCTTGACGGGGGAAGGTGCTGAAGCTTTCTTT.

The chain links TRBV29-1 to TRBJ1-2, with D possibly matching TRBD1 (5 bases). The CDR3 loop spans 12 amino acids. V lost 0 bases and J 5 bases, leaving 7 bases between the germline ends. Germline V gives CDR1 SQVTM, CDR2 ANQGSEA. CDR3 sequence reads: CSVEEGGYGYTF. The CDR3 DNA reads as TGCAGCGTTGAAGAGGGGGGTTATGGCTACACCTTC. The whole variable domain, filled in from reference TRBV29-1 and TRBJ1-2, reads SAVISQKPSRDICQRGTSLTIQCQVDSQVTMMFWYRQQPGQSLTLIATANQGSEATYESGFVIDKFPISRPNLTFSTLTVSNMSPEDSSIYLCSVEEGGYGYTFGSGTRLTVV.

CDR3 nucleotides: TGCGCCAGCAGTTGGACAGGGGCGCGGGGGAACACCGGGGAGCTGTTTTTT. Translated: CASSWTGARGNTGELFF. V usage is TRBV5-1 and J usage is TRBJ2-2, with TRBD1 matching over 9 bases. Trimming removed 5 bases from V and 1 base from J; junction bases left unmatched: 9. The CDR3 is made up of 17 amino acids. Germline CDR1 SGHRS, CDR2 YFSETQ. Based on the CDR3 plus reference TRBV5-1 and TRBJ2-2, the full variable domain is KAGVTQTPRYLIKTRGQQVTLSCSPISGHRSVSWYQQTPGQGLQFLFEYFSETQRNKGNFPGRFSGRQFSNSRSEMNVSTLELGDSALYLCASSWTGARGNTGELFFGEGSRLTVL.

The rearrangement uses TRBV25-1 and TRBJ2-1; 9 bases align to TRBD1. Unmatched junction bases numbered 10, after V lost 4 bases and J lost 6 bases. Germline loops: CDR1 MGHDK, CDR2 SYGVNS. The CDR3 runs to 16 residues. CDR3 sequence (DNA): TGTGCCAGCAGTGTCCCGGGACAGGGAAAGCGCAATGAGCAGTTCTTC. Protein product: CASSVPGQGKRNEQFF.

The rearrangement links TRBV7-2 to TRBJ2-7, with 7 bases identical to TRBD1. V lost 7 bases, J lost 5 bases, and 14 bases stayed unmatched. Per germline, CDR1 SGHTA and CDR2 FQGNSA. The CDR3 spans 15 residues. Here the CDR3 reads CASKVNGQENNEQYF. CDR3 nucleotide sequence: TGTGCCAGCAAGGTAAATGGACAGGAGAACAACGAGCAGTACTTC.

The chain links TRBV18 to TRBJ1-4; a weak D match, TRBD1 (5 bases). Trimming shortened V by 1 base and J by 4 bases, and 16 bases separated the two germline ends. The CDR3 covers 17 residues. In germline, CDR1 is KGHSH, CDR2 LQKENI. In nucleotides, the CDR3 is TGTGCCAGCTCACCACGGACAATCCCGCTGCATAATGAAAAACTGTTTTTT. Amino acids: CASSPRTIPLHNEKLFF.

The rearrangement joins TRBV6-6 to TRBJ2-7; 9 bases align to TRBD1. The ends lost 4 bases at V and 6 bases at J; junction bases unmatched: 7. The CDR3 has 14 amino acids. Germline CDR1 and CDR2: MNHNY and SVGAGI (reference sequence). CDR3 in DNA: TGTGCCAGCAGTTCCACAGGGGGCCAGGGCGAGCAGTACTTC. It is translated as CASSSTGGQGEQYF.

The count of this clone is one. The V and J genes are TRBV29-1 and TRBJ2-6; D possibly corresponds to TRBD1 (5 bases). CDR1 and CDR2 from the germline V gene are SQVTM and ANQGSEA. Trimming took off 7 bases at V and 1 base at J, with 14 bases between the two ends. The CDR3 has 15 amino acids. This chain's CDR3 is CSASSQGSGANVLTF. As DNA, the CDR3 is TGCAGCGCCTCCTCTCAGGGTTCTGGGGCCAACGTCCTGACTTTC.

The table lists this clone with a few counts. The chain joins TRBV19 to TRBJ2-7, with 9 nucleotides matching TRBD1. The CDR3 is made up of 14 amino acids. Germline V lookup: CDR1 LNHDA, CDR2 SQIVND (reference sequence). V shed 4 bases, J shed 2 bases, and the junction held 3 bases outside the gene matches. CDR3 region: CASSTDRGAYEQYF. The DNA of the CDR3 is TGTGCCAGTAGTACGGACAGGGGAGCCTACGAGCAGTACTTC.

CDR3 region: CASSPPGGTSSTDTQYF. As DNA, the CDR3 is TGTGCCAGCTCACCCCCAGGGGGGACTTCTAGCACAGATACGCAGTATTTT. The V gene is TRBV18, the J gene TRBJ2-3; D is possibly TRBD1 (7 bases). V was shortened by 3 bases and J by 0 bases, with 16 bases between the two germline ends. The CDR3 has 17 amino acids. The germline V gene encodes CDR1 KGHSH and CDR2 LQKENI.

This rearrangement joins TRBV5-1 to TRBJ2-3; 10 bases agree with TRBD2. Trimming removed 6 bases from V and 4 bases from J; junction bases left unmatched: 5. Germline V lookup: CDR1 SGHRS, CDR2 YFSETQ. The CDR3 loop spans 14 amino acids. The CDR3 here is CASNLAGGPDTQYF. CDR3 in DNA: TGCGCCAGCAATTTAGCGGGAGGTCCAGATACGCAGTATTTT.

The V and J genes are TRBV7-2 and TRBJ1-2; D unresolved. The CDR3 covers 14 residues. V was trimmed by 1 base and J by 0 bases, leaving 6 bases between them. Per the germline V gene, CDR1 is SGHTA and CDR2 is FQGNSA. The CDR3 DNA reads as TGTGCCAGCAGCTTAGACAGACCTAACTATGGCTACACCTTC. Translated: CASSLDRPNYGYTF. Full variable domain (missing parts from reference TRBV7-2 and TRBJ1-2): GAGVSQSPSNKVTEKGKDVELRCDPISGHTALYWYRQSLGQGLEFLIYFQGNSAPDKSGLPSDRFSAERTGGSVSTLTIQRTQQEDSAVYLCASSLDRPNYGYTFGSGTRLTVV.

This clone was counted a few times. The rearrangement links TRBV28 to TRBJ1-2; 8 bases agree with TRBD1. The CDR3 is 15 residues long. CDR1 and CDR2 from the germline V gene are MDHEN and SYDVKM. Germline trimming cut 5 bases from V and 10 bases from J; bases unmatched to any gene: 15. CDR3 in amino acids: CASSMQGAIPYLYTF. CDR3 DNA: TGTGCCAGCAGTATGCAGGGGGCGATCCCCTATCTCTACACCTTC.

This clone turned up a few times. The chain recombines TRBV9 with TRBJ2-5; D is perhaps TRBD2 (6 bases). V was cut by 4 bases and J by 2 bases, with 15 bases left in between. CDR1 and CDR2 (germline): SGDLS, YYNGEE. The CDR3 loop spans 15 amino acids. CDR3 in DNA: TGTGCCAGCAGCAAACCTGGAGGGGTACAAGAGACCCAGTACTTC. Its protein product is CASSKPGGVQETQYF.

The V gene is TRBV5-6, the J gene TRBJ1-4, with D perhaps matching TRBD1 (5 bases). The germline V and J ends were trimmed by 0 bases and 4 bases, with 10 bases remaining between them. The CDR3 sequence is 15 residues long. Germline lookup yields CDR1 SGHDT and CDR2 YYEEEE. CDR3: CASSLVAGNNEKLFF. For the CDR3, the DNA is TGTGCCAGCAGCTTGGTCGCAGGGAATAATGAAAAACTGTTTTTT. The full variable domain, in which reference TRBV5-6 and TRBJ1-4 provide the parts outside the CDR3, is DAGVTQSPTHLIKTRGQQVTLRCSPKSGHDTVSWYQQALGQGPQFIFQYYEEEERQRGNFPDRFSGHQFPNYSSELNVNALLLGDSALYLCASSLVAGNNEKLFFGSGTQLSVL.

This clone occurred a few times. The chain is built from TRBV28 and TRBJ2-7, with 7 positions matching TRBD1. This CDR3 comprises 16 residues. Germline CDR1 reads MDHEN; CDR2 reads SYDVKM. Unmatched junction bases numbered 10, after V lost 5 bases and J lost 0 bases. The CDR3: CASSLTWDSVSYEQYF. DNA of the CDR3: TGTGCCAGCAGTCTAACTTGGGACAGCGTCTCCTACGAGCAGTACTTC.

The genes are TRBV4-1 and TRBJ2-1; 13 bases are a match to TRBD2. The CDR3 runs to 19 residues. Unmatched junction bases numbered 10, after V lost 1 base and J lost 4 bases. Germline-derived CDR1 and CDR2 are MGHRA and YSYEKL. Here the CDR3 DNA reads TGCGCCAGCAGCCAAGGGGGGTTGGGGACTAGCGGGGATTACAATGAGCAGTTCTTC. Encoded protein: CASSQGGLGTSGDYNEQFF.